This TCR beta chain derives from a study of cytomegalovirus exposure and HLA in healthy donors. Study results and limitations: The likely origin of a cluster of highly shared sequence variants was a sequencing artifact. Some V segments (TRBV6-2 and TRBV6-3 among them) were excluded as indistinguishable.

As regards this clone: Its antigen is undetermined.

60 Vbeta and 13 Jbeta primers were used in PCR. TCRdb keeps only in-frame clones here, not all; method: immunoSEQ multiplex PCR. The data show approximately 170,000 clones, roughly 80% seen once. The CDR3 covers 15 residues. CDR1 and CDR2 (germline): SGHRS, YFSETQ. Trimming left V 2 bases short and J 0 bases short, with 11 bases between. The donors were healthy bone marrow donors. The receptor was isolated from a woman aged 25 to 39 in good health and CMV-seropositive. V gene TRBV5-1 combines with J gene TRBJ2-5; the D gene is possibly TRBD1 (5 bases). Sequenced: PBMCs. The CDR3: CASSLGAAYQETQYF. The CDR3 DNA sequence: TGCGCCAGCAGCTTAGGGGCCGCGTACCAAGAGACCCAGTACTTC.